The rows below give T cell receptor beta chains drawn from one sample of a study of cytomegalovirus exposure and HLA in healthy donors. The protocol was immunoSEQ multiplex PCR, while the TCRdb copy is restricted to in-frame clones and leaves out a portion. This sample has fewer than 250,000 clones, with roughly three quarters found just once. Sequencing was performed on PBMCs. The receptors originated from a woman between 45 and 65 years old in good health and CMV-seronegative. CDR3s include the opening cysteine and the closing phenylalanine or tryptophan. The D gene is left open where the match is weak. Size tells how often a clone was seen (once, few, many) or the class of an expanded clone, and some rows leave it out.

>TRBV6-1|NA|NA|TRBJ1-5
TGTGCCAGCAGCGGGGACATTAGGCCCCAGCATTTT
CASSGDIRPQHF
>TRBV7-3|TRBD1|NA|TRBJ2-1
TGTGCCAGCAGCTTGGGACAGGGGGCCTACAATGAGCAGTTCTTC
CASSLGQGAYNEQFF
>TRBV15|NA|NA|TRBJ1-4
TGTGCCACCAGCAGAGAAGGGACATTCGAAAAACTGTTTTTT
CATSREGTFEKLFF
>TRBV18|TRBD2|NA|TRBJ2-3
TGTGCCAGCTCACCACTGGAGGAAGCGGGACCCACAGATACGCAGTATTTT
CASSPLEEAGPTDTQYF
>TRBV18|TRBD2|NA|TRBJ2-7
TGTGCCAGCTCACCATCACTAGCGGGAAACGAGCAGTACTTC
CASSPSLAGNEQYF
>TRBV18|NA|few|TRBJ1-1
TGTGCCAGCTCTGGGGGGGACACTGAAGCTTTCTTT
CASSGGDTEAFF
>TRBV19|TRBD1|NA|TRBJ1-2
TGTGCCAGTAGGGACAGGGATTGGGATGGCTACACCTTC
CASRDRDWDGYTF
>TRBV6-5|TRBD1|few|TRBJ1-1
TGTGCCAGCAGGGGGACAGGGACGAACACTGAAGCTTTCTTT
CASRGTGTNTEAFF
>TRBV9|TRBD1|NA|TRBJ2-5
TGTGCCAGCAGCGTAGCATGGACAGGGGCACGGGAGACCCAGTACTTC
CASSVAWTGARETQYF
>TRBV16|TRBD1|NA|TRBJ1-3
TGTGCCAGCAGCCCGACAGGGAGTAGGAACACCATATATTTT
CASSPTGSRNTIYF
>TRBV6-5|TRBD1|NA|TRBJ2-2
TGTGCCAGCAAAGCCGGGACAGGGAACACCGGGGAGCTGTTTTTT
CASKAGTGNTGELFF
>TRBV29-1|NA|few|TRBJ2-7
TGCAGCGTTTATGAGGGGGCGGGGGAGCAGTACTTC
CSVYEGAGEQYF
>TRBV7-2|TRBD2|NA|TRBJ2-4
TGTGCCAGCAGCTACGGGACTAGCGGGATATCAGCCAAAAACATTCAGTACTTC
CASSYGTSGISAKNIQYF
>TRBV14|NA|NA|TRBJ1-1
TGTGCCAGCAGCCGTTCAGGGCCGATGAACACTGAAGCTTTCTTT
CASSRSGPMNTEAFF
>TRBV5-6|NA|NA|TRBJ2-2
TGTGCCAGCAGCTTGGAGCGGGTAGCGGCGAACACCGGGGAGCTGTTTTTT
CASSLERVAANTGELFF
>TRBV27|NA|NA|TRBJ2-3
TGTGCCAGCAGTTGGAGTCCGGCGGGTAGCACAGATACGCAGTATTTT
CASSWSPAGSTDTQYF
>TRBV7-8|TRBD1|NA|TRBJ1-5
TGTGCCAGCAGCCTTGGACAGGGCGTAAACAATCAGCCCCAGCATTTT
CASSLGQGVNNQPQHF
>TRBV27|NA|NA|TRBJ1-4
TGTGCCAGCAGAATCTACGCGGGTTATGAAAAACTGTTTTTT
CASRIYAGYEKLFF
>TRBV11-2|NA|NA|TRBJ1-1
TGTGCCAGCAGCTTGTCACCGGGGGCTTTCTTT
CASSLSPGAFF
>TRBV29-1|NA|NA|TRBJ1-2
TGCAGCGACGCCCACACTAACTATGGCTACACCTTC
CSDAHTNYGYTF
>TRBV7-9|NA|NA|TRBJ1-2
TGTGCCAGCAGCTCCGCGTTTGGCTACACCTTC
CASSSAFGYTF
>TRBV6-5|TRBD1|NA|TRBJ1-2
TGTGCCAGCAGTTACGGGGACAGGGGAACAGGTGGCTACACCTTC
CASSYGDRGTGGYTF
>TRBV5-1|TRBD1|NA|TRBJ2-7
TGCGCCAGCAGCTTCGGGGACAGGGTAAGCGAGCAGTACTTC
CASSFGDRVSEQYF
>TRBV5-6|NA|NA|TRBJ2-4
TGTGCCAGCAGCTTTTCAGCGATAGCCAAAAACATTCAGTACTTC
CASSFSAIAKNIQYF
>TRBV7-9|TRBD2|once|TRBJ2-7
TGTGCCAGCAGTGACGGGGGGCTAGCGGGGGTTATCTACGAGCAGTACTTC
CASSDGGLAGVIYEQYF
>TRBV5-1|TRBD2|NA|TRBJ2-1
TGCGCCAGCAGCCACGGGACTAGCGGGAGTAATGAGCAGTTCTTC
CASSHGTSGSNEQFF
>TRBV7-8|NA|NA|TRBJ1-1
TGTGCCAGCAGCTCAGACAGAAACACTGAAGCTTTCTTT
CASSSDRNTEAFF
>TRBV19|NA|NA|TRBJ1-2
TGTGCCAGTAGGGTCCGGGGTGACTATGGCTACACCTTC
CASRVRGDYGYTF
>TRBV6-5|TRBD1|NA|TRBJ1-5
TGTGCCAGCAGCAAGGGACAGGGGTTCAATCAGCCCCAGCATTTT
CASSKGQGFNQPQHF
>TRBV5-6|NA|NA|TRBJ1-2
TGTGCCAGCAGCCAAGACGACAGAACCCGTGGCTACACCTTC
CASSQDDRTRGYTF
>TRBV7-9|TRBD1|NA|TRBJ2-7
TGTGCCAGCAGCCAACTACCCGGACAGGGGGTGACCTACGAGCAGTACTTC
CASSQLPGQGVTYEQYF
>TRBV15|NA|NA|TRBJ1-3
TGTGCCACCAGCAGGGACGGAGGTTTCTCTGGAAACACCATATATTTT
CATSRDGGFSGNTIYF
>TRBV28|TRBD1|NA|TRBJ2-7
TGTGCCAGCAGTTTAGGGACAGGGGGCTACGAGCAGTACTTC
CASSLGTGGYEQYF
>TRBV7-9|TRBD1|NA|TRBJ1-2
TGTGCCAGCAGCTCCCGTCTGACAGGGGGAGGCTACACCTTC
CASSSRLTGGGYTF
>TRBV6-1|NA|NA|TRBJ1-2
TGTGCCAGCAGTGAAGCGCGAGGAGGGAACTATGGCTACACCTTC
CASSEARGGNYGYTF
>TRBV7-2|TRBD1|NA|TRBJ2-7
TGTGCCAGCAGCTTGGCCGGGACAGGGTTTGGCGAGCAGTACTTC
CASSLAGTGFGEQYF
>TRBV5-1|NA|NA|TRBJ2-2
TGCGCCAGCCGTTTAACAGTCGACGGGGAGCTGTTTTTT
CASRLTVDGELFF
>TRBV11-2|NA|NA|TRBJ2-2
TGTGCCAGCAGCTTCGTTAGCCAGGGCAGAAAAGAGACCGGGGAGCTGTTTTTT
CASSFVSQGRKETGELFF
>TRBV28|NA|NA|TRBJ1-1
TGTGCCAGCAGTTCTCCCAGGGGAAATGAAGCTTTCTTT
CASSSPRGNEAFF